This TCR beta chain emerged from a study of T-cell reconstitution after alpha-beta-depleted transplantation in children. This clonotype was detected ten times or more. After removal of 7 bases from V and 1 base from J, the junction contained 2 bases not matched to a gene. CDR3 length equals 12 residues. CDR1 and CDR2 (germline): DFQATT, SNEGSKA (reference sequence). Unique molecular identifiers were incorporated into the prepared TCRbeta library. A single record per CDR3 protein comes from TCRdb applying MiXCR to the PCR reads. The repertoire has over 70,000 distinct CDR3 sequences, 9% to 15% of them found once; the top ten carry roughly 14%.

The receptor comes from a human donor who donated a stem cell graft to a child with inherited bone marrow failure. The genes are TRBV20-1 and TRBJ1-1; 8 nucleotides agree with TRBD1. The source material was PBMCs from the stem cell graft donor, sampled from the stem cell graft. The CDR3 region is CSGDRPNTEAFF. CDR3 DNA: TGCAGTGGGGACAGGCCGAACACTGAAGCTTTCTTT.